This T cell receptor (beta chain) was sequenced for a study of blood T cell repertoires in COVID-19. Assay used: immunoSEQ multiplex PCR; TCRdb lists only in-frame clones, some missing. Of some 220,000 clones in the sample, roughly 80% were seen once. Germline CDR1 DFQATT, CDR2 SNEGSKA (reference sequence). This CDR3 comprises 11 residues. V shed 5 bases and J 6 bases; nucleotides not matched to a gene: 3. This rearrangement joins TRBV20-1 to TRBJ2-7; 8 positions agree with TRBD2. What was sequenced was peripheral blood. The sequence was collected from a woman aged 60-75 years with active or convalescent COVID-19. CDR3 sequence: CSAARGGEQYV. For the CDR3, the DNA is TGCAGTGCTGCCCGGGGGGGCGAGCAGTACGTC.